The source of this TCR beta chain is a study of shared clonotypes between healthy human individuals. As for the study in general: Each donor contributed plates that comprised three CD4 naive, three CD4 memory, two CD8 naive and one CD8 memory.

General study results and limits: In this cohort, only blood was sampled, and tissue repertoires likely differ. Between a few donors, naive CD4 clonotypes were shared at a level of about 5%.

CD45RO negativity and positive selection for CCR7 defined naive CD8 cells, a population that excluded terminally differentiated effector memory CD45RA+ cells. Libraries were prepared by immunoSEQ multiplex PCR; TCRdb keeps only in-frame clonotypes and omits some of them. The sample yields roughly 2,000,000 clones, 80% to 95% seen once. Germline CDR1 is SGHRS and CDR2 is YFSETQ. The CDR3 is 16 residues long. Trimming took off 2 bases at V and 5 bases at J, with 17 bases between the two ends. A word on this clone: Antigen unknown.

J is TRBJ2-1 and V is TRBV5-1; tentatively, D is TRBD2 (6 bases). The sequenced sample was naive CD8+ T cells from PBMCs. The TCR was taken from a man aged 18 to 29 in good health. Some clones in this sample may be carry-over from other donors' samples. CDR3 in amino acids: CASSFGGNLIDNEQFF. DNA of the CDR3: TGCGCCAGCAGCTTTGGCGGGAACTTAATCGACAATGAGCAGTTCTTC. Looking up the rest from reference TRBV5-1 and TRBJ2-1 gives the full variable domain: KAGVTQTPRYLIKTRGQQVTLSCSPISGHRSVSWYQQTPGQGLQFLFEYFSETQRNKGNFPGRFSGRQFSNSRSEMNVSTLELGDSALYLCASSFGGNLIDNEQFFGPGTRLTVL.